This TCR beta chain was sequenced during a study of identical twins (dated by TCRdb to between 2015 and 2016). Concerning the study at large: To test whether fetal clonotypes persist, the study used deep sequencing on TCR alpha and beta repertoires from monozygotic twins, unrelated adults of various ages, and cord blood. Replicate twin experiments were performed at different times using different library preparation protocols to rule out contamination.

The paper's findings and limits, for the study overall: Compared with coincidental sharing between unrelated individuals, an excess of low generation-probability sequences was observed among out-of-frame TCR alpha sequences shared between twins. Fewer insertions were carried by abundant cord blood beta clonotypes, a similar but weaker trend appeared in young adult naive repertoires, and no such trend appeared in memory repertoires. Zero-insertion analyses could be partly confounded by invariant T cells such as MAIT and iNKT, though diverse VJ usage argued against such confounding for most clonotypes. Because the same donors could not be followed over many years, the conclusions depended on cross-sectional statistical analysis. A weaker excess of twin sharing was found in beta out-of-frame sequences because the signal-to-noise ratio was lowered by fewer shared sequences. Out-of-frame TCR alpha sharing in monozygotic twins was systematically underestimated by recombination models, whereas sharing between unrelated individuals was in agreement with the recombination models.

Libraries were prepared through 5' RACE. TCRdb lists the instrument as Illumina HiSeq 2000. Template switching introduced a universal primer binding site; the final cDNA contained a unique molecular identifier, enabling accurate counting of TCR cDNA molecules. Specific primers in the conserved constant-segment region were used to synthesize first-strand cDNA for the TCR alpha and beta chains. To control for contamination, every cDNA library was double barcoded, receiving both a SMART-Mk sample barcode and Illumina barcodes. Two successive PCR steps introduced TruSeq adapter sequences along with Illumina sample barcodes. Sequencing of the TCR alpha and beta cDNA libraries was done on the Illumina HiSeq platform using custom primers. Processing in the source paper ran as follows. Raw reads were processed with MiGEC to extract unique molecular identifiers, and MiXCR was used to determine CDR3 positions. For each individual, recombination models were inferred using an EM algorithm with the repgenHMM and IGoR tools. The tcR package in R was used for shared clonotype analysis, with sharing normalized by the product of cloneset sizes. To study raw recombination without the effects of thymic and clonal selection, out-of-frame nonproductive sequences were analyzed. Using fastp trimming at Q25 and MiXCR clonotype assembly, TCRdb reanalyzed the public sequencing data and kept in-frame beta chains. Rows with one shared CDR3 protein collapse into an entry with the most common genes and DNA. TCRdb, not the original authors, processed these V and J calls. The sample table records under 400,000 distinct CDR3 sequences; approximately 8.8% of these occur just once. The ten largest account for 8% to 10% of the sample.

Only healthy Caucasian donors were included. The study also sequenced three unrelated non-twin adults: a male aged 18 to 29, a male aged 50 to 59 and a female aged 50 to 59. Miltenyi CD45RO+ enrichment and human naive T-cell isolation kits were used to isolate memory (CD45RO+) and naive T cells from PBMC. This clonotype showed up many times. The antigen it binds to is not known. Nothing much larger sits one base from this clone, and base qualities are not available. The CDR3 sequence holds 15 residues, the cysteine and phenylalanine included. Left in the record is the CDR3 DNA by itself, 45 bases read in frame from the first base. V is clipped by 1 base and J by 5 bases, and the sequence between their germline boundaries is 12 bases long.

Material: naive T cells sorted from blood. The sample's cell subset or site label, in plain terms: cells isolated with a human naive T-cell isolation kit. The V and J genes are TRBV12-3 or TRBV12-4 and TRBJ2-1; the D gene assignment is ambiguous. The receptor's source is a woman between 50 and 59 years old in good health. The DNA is TGTGCCAGCAGTTTAGACGGAGTTGGGGACAATGAGCAGTTCTTC. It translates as CASSLDGVGDNEQFF.